These 29 T cell receptor beta chains were all obtained from the same sample, sequenced in a study of cytomegalovirus exposure and HLA in healthy donors. The PCR ran on 60 Vbeta and 13 Jbeta primers. The data were produced by immunoSEQ multiplex PCR, yet TCRdb's version contains in-frame clones alone and is incomplete. The sample lists 110,000 to 150,000 clones; 80% were seen once. Sequences were obtained from PBMCs. Every receptor here comes from a man aged 40-49 years in good health and CMV-seropositive.

The chain recombines TRBV13 with TRBJ2-2, with 8 bases fitting TRBD1. Germline V gene data show CDR1 as PRHDT and CDR2 as FYEKMQ (reference sequence). This CDR3 contains 15 residues. J was trimmed by 1 base and V by 5 bases; bases with no gene match: 3. CDR3 DNA sequence: TGTGCCAGCAGCCGACAGGGGATGAACACCGGGGAGCTGTTTTTT. Translating it yields CASSRQGMNTGELFF.

The chain recombines TRBV6-6 with TRBJ1-1; D uncertain. The CDR3 is made up of 14 amino acids. Germline CDR1 is MNHNY and CDR2 is SVGAGI (reference sequence). V dropped 1 base and J dropped 1 base, with 7 bases sitting between them. The CDR3 spells CASSYYPGNTEAFF. CDR3 nucleotides: TGTGCCAGCAGTTACTATCCGGGGAACACTGAAGCTTTCTTT.

In this sample, this clone turned up a few times. This chain connects TRBV5-6 to TRBJ1-1, with D unresolved. The CDR3 runs to 12 residues. The V end lost 0 bases, the J end lost 4 bases, and 4 bases lay between the germline ends. CDR1 is SGHDT, CDR2 YYEEEE, per germline. The CDR3 region has the DNA TGTGCCAGCAGCTTGGGCAGCACTGAAGCTTTCTTT. Its protein is CASSLGSTEAFF.

This clone was counted a few times. The gene calls are TRBV4-3 and TRBJ1-1; no clear D. The length of the CDR3 is 15 residues. CDR1 LGHNA and CDR2 YSLEER come from the germline V gene. Trimming took off 3 bases at V and 1 base at J, with 12 bases between the two ends. CDR3 loop: CASSQAISGNTEAFF. DNA of the CDR3: TGCGCCAGCAGCCAGGCTATCTCAGGGAACACTGAAGCTTTCTTT.

This chain joins TRBV5-6 and TRBJ2-7; the D is unclear. CDR1 and CDR2 from the germline V gene are SGHDT and YYEEEE. The V end lost 3 bases, the J end lost 0 bases, and 7 bases lay between the germline ends. This CDR3 contains 13 residues. In DNA, the CDR3 is TGTGCCAGCAGCTCTGGCAACTCCTACGAGCAGTACTTC. Encoded protein: CASSSGNSYEQYF.

In its sample, this clone was seen a few times. The chain combines TRBV28 with TRBJ1-5; D not certain. This CDR3 comprises 12 residues. Germline V gene data show CDR1 as MDHEN and CDR2 as SYDVKM. The V end was cut by 5 bases, the J end by 6 bases, with 8 bases between. For the CDR3, the DNA is TGTGCCAGCAGTCTCCCGGGTCAGCCCCAGCATTTT. Protein: CASSLPGQPQHF. Full variable domain (outside the CDR3, taken from reference TRBV28 and TRBJ1-5): DVKVTQSSRYLVKRTGEKVFLECVQDMDHENMFWYRQDPGLGLRLIYFSYDVKMKEKGDIPEGYSVSREKKERFSLILESASTNQTSMYLCASSLPGQPQHFGDGTRLSIL.

This sequence joins TRBV30 and TRBJ1-1, with TRBD1 as a possible D gene (6 bases). Trimming removed 0 bases at V and 4 bases at J, with 18 bases between. The germline V gene encodes CDR1 GTSNPN and CDR2 SVGIG (reference sequence). The CDR3 is 16 residues long. The CDR3 spells CAWSVAQGTLGTEAFF. CDR3 sequence (DNA): TGTGCCTGGAGTGTGGCCCAGGGGACCCTAGGCACTGAAGCTTTCTTT.

The chain carries TRBV18 and TRBJ1-5; D might be TRBD1 (6 bases). Germline V CDR1 and CDR2: KGHSH, LQKENI. V lost 3 bases, J lost 3 bases, and 12 bases lay in between. The length of the CDR3 is 15 residues. The CDR3 DNA follows: TGTGCCAGCTCACCCCAGGGGACAAACAATCAGCCCCAGCATTTT. This translates into CASSPQGTNNQPQHF.

The table lists this clone with a count of one. The gene calls are TRBV4-2 and TRBJ1-2, with unresolved D. Germline V CDR1 and CDR2: LGHNA, YNFKEQ. The V end lost 0 bases, the J end lost 4 bases, and 12 bases lay between the germline ends. CDR3 size: 15 residues. As DNA, the CDR3 is TGTGCCAGCAGCCAAGATCAGGCGGGCCCCTATGGCTACACCTTC. Translated, it gives CASSQDQAGPYGYTF.

The chain combines TRBV11-3 with TRBJ2-3; 7 bases fit TRBD2. Trimming at V came to 4 bases and at J to 6 bases, leaving 25 bases not matched to a gene. Germline V gene data show CDR1 as SGHNT and CDR2 as YENEEA. The CDR3 spans 20 residues. This CDR3 is CASSSRQSGLGRALRDTQYF. The CDR3 nucleotides are TGTGCCAGCAGCTCCCGACAATCGGGACTGGGGAGGGCCCTTCGGGATACGCAGTATTTT. The variable domain in full, with the rest retrieved from reference TRBV11-3 and TRBJ2-3, is EAGVVQSPRYKIIEKKQPVAFWCNPISGHNTLYWYLQNLGQGPELLIRYENEEAVDDSQLPKDRFSAERLKGVDSTLKIQPAELGDSAVYLCASSSRQSGLGRALRDTQYFGPGTRLTVL.

This clone was seen a single time. The chain combines TRBV28 with TRBJ1-5; the D gene is possibly TRBD1 (5 bases). Germline loops: CDR1 MDHEN, CDR2 SYDVKM. The CDR3 has 14 residues. The V end was cut by 7 bases, the J end by 2 bases, with 12 bases between. The CDR3 nucleotides are TGTGCCAGCAAACCAGGGTCAGGCAATCAGCCCCAGCATTTT. Translated: CASKPGSGNQPQHF.

This clone was recorded once. The chain couples TRBV10-3 to TRBJ2-3; 9 nucleotides align to TRBD1. The length of the CDR3 is 13 residues. Looked up from germline, CDR1 is ENHRY and CDR2 is SYGVKD. V was clipped by 8 bases and J by 1 base; unmatched bases: 1. The CDR3 DNA reads as TGTGCCATCCGGGACAGGGGCACAGATACGCAGTATTTT. Its protein product is CAIRDRGTDTQYF.

The chain uses TRBV4-1 and TRBJ1-5; D perhaps matches TRBD1 (5 bases). The CDR3 extends over 15 amino acids. Per germline, CDR1 MGHRA and CDR2 YSYEKL. V was clipped by 6 bases and J by 4 bases, with 16 bases between them. DNA of the CDR3: TGCGCCAGCAGTCAGAAGGGGCTCGGGAATCAGCCCCAGCATTTT. This gives the protein CASSQKGLGNQPQHF.

The chain is built from TRBV28 and TRBJ2-6; no clear D gene. From germline, CDR1 is MDHEN and CDR2 SYDVKM. V dropped 4 bases and J dropped 8 bases, with 9 bases sitting between them. This CDR3 contains 13 residues. The CDR3 DNA follows: TGTGCCAGCAGTTCCATTGTCCCCAACGTCCTGACTTTC. Its translation: CASSSIVPNVLTF.

This clone was detected a few times. The CDR3 is CASSEDRSTEAFF. The CDR3 region has the DNA TGTGCCAGCAGTGAAGATAGATCCACTGAAGCTTTCTTT. V and J are TRBV6-1 and TRBJ1-1; unclear D gene. CDR1 and CDR2 (germline): MNHNS, SASEGT. This CDR3 is 13 amino acids long. V lost 1 base and J lost 4, with 7 bases in between.

This clone has a handful of counts. The V call is TRBV5-6, the J call TRBJ2-7, with TRBD1 matching over 9 bases. The trim removed 4 bases at V and 3 bases at J, leaving 5 bases unmatched. The CDR3 has 14 amino acids. Germline V gene lookup returns CDR1 SGHDT and CDR2 YYEEEE. The CDR3 nucleotides are TGTGCCAGCAGCAGCCCGGGACAGGGCTACGAGCAGTACTTC. Its protein is CASSSPGQGYEQYF.

This clone was seen only a few times. The V and J genes are TRBV19 and TRBJ1-1, with D possibly TRBD1 on 5 matching bases. From germline, CDR1 is LNHDA and CDR2 SQIVND (reference sequence). The CDR3 extends over 14 amino acids. V was clipped by 3 bases and J by 7 bases, with 15 bases between them. CDR3 loop: CASSMAAGIIEAFF. The CDR3 coding sequence is TGTGCCAGTAGTATGGCGGCAGGGATTATTGAAGCTTTCTTT.

V and J are TRBV27 and TRBJ1-5; 7 bases are shared with TRBD1. Germline CDR1 and CDR2: MNHEY and SMNVEV (reference sequence). Trimming removed 5 bases from V and 2 bases from J; junction bases left unmatched: 6. The CDR3 contains 15 residues. CDR3 sequence: CASSALTGGNQPQHF. In nucleotides, the CDR3 is TGTGCCAGCAGTGCGCTTACAGGGGGCAATCAGCCCCAGCATTTT.

The V and J genes are TRBV2 and TRBJ2-3; 9 nucleotides agree with TRBD2. This CDR3 is 14 amino acids long. The V segment lost 7 bases and the J segment 2 bases; nucleotides outside the gene matches: 4. Germline assignment: CDR1 SNHLY and CDR2 FYNNEI. The CDR3 sequence: CASTSSGATDTQYF. The CDR3 DNA is TGTGCCAGCACGTCTAGCGGGGCCACAGATACGCAGTATTTT. Combining the CDR3 with reference TRBV2 and TRBJ2-3 gives the whole variable domain EPEVTQTPSHQVTQMGQEVILRCVPISNHLYFYWYRQILGQKVEFLVSFYNNEISEKSEIFDDQFSVERPDGSNFTLKIRSTKLEDSAMYFCASTSSGATDTQYFGPGTRLTVL.

This chain uses TRBV13 with TRBJ1-1; possible D gene TRBD1, 5 bases. Germline assignment: CDR1 PRHDT and CDR2 FYEKMQ (reference sequence). The CDR3 has 16 amino acids. With 5 bases removed from V and 0 bases from J, the gap between germline ends came to 16 bases. CDR3 loop: CASSLRPQGMNTEAFF. The CDR3 DNA sequence: TGTGCCAGCAGCCTCCGGCCTCAGGGTATGAACACTGAAGCTTTCTTT.

For this clone: Mismatch with germline at one junction end may stem from a read error. The V call is TRBV7-2, the J call TRBJ2-1; D may be TRBD2 (5 bases). Germline loops: CDR1 SGHTA, CDR2 FQGNSA. This CDR3 spans 13 amino acids. CDR3 nucleotides: TGTGCCAGCAGCTTAACGGGATACAATGAGCGGTTCTTC. Its translation is CASSLTGYNERFF.

V gene TRBV6-5 combines with J gene TRBJ1-4; TRBD1 is a possible D gene (6 bases). The V end was cut by 6 bases, the J end by 10 bases, with 21 bases between. The CDR3 extends over 15 amino acids. CDR1 MNHEY and CDR2 SVGAGI come from the germline V gene. In DNA, the CDR3 is TGTGCCAGCAGCTCAGGGGCCCCGGGAAGAAGAAAACTGTTTTTT. The encoded protein is CASSSGAPGRRKLFF.

The V and J genes are TRBV5-1 and TRBJ2-7, with 10 nucleotides matching TRBD1. Germline V lookup: CDR1 SGHRS, CDR2 YFSETQ. Trimming removed 0 bases from V and 2 bases from J; junction bases left unmatched: 2. The CDR3 is 15 residues long. The CDR3 sequence is CASSLGGTGAYEQYF. DNA of the CDR3: TGCGCCAGCAGCTTGGGTGGGACAGGGGCCTACGAGCAGTACTTC.

V usage is TRBV6-6 and J usage is TRBJ1-5; 9 bases map to TRBD1. The ends lost 7 bases at V and 5 bases at J; junction bases unmatched: 6. CDR1 is MNHNY, CDR2 SVGAGI, per germline (reference sequence). The CDR3 has 14 amino acids. The CDR3 reads CASKRTGVDQPQHF. The CDR3 coding sequence is TGTGCCAGCAAAAGGACAGGGGTGGATCAGCCCCAGCATTTT.

The chain uses TRBV4-2 and TRBJ1-1, with 7 bases aligning to TRBD1. Germline CDR1 is LGHNA and CDR2 is YNFKEQ. Unmatched junction bases numbered 10, after V lost 3 bases and J lost 0 bases. There are 17 residues in the CDR3. Here the CDR3 reads CASSQVVAGGMNTEAFF. CDR3 nucleotides: TGTGCCAGCAGCCAGGTCGTGGCAGGGGGGATGAACACTGAAGCTTTCTTT.

This clone was seen only a few times. This chain uses TRBV27 with TRBJ1-2; 9 nucleotides agree with TRBD1. The CDR3 extends over 22 amino acids. Germline V CDR1 and CDR2: MNHEY, SMNVEV (reference sequence). V lost 5 bases to trimming and J lost 0 bases; unmatched junction nucleotides: 25. This CDR3 is CASSPKRDVGRGQGSANYGYTF. The CDR3 DNA sequence: TGTGCCAGCAGTCCCAAAAGAGATGTGGGTAGGGGACAGGGATCTGCTAACTATGGCTACACCTTC.

The chain links TRBV27 to TRBJ1-2; no clear D gene. Trimming stripped 3 bases from V and 4 bases from J, with 9 bases between. The CDR3 runs to 13 residues. Germline V gives CDR1 MNHEY, CDR2 SMNVEV (reference sequence). CDR3 DNA: TGTGCCAGCAGTTTTTCCTCCCGCTATGGCTACACCTTC. Translation: CASSFSSRYGYTF.

V gene TRBV6-1 combines with J gene TRBJ2-1, with TRBD1 matching over 7 bases. Germline CDR1 is MNHNS and CDR2 is SASEGT. The CDR3 loop spans 14 amino acids. J was trimmed by 4 bases and V by 4 bases; bases with no gene match: 4. Written as DNA, the CDR3 is TGTGCCAGCAGTGCCGGGACAGCTTACAATGAGCAGTTCTTC. This sequence encodes CASSAGTAYNEQFF.

The V and J genes are TRBV7-2 and TRBJ1-4, with D uncertain. The CDR3 totals 16 residues. The germline V gene encodes CDR1 SGHTA and CDR2 FQGNSA. V was shortened by 3 bases and J by 1 base, with 12 bases between the two germline ends. The CDR3 spells CASSFARGLTNEKLFF. CDR3 coding DNA: TGTGCCAGCAGCTTCGCCAGAGGCTTAACTAATGAAAAACTGTTTTTT.